A single count supports the clone carrying this TCR beta chain. The antigen remains undetermined. CDR1 and CDR2 from the germline V gene are LGHDT and YNNKEL (reference sequence). The CDR3 consists of 17 residues. The V segment lost 1 base and the J segment 6 bases; nucleotides outside the gene matches: 11. This sample was taken from a study of T cells after yellow fever vaccination. General observations from the study: Researchers cautioned that FACS-sorted repertoires could harbor abundant clonotypes contaminating from the bulk population. Researchers report a weaker secondary response that nonetheless peaked faster, day 5 versus 15. A large majority of primary-vaccination clones showed up again after the booster (just under 97% CD4, almost 90% CD8). The CD4 compartment and the CD8 compartment contained a small share of clonotypes in common.

Each CDR3 protein gets one entry after TCRdb re-called the 5' RACE reads with MiXCR. The repertoire holds 170,000 or so distinct CDR3 sequences, with roughly 9% as singletons. Sequences were derived from CD8+ T cells sorted from PBMCs, sampled 45 days after the yellow fever booster vaccination. This rearrangement joins TRBV3-1 to TRBJ1-5; TRBD1 aligns across 8 bases. This receptor was identified in a man between 18 and 29 years old who received the YFV17D yellow fever vaccine. The CDR3 nucleotides are TGTGCCAGCAGCCAAGGAACACAGGGGGGAAAGGGTCAGCCCCAGCATTTT. Residues: CASSQGTQGGKGQPQHF.